This T cell receptor beta chain came from a study of shared clonotypes between healthy human individuals. CD4+ cell separation produced CD45RA+ naive and CD45RA-negative memory subsets. Only one count was recorded for this clone. Generated by immunoSEQ multiplex PCR, the TCRdb table keeps only in-frame clones and is missing some. The table records 950,000 to 1,100,000 clones, around 76% of them present only once. Trimming took 3 bases from V and 4 from J; bases not matched to a gene: 5. CDR1 and CDR2 from the germline V gene are SGDLS and YYNGEE. This CDR3 has 14 amino acids. The rearrangement uses TRBV9 and TRBJ1-1; TRBD1 matches at 8 bases. Sequenced input: memory CD4+ T cells sorted from blood. As for subset: CD45RA-negative fraction. This TCR was sampled from a man between 18 and 29 years old in good health. The CDR3 loop reads CASSATGVGTEAFF. The CDR3 coding sequence is TGTGCCAGCAGCGCGACAGGGGTGGGCACTGAAGCTTTCTTT.